What follows describes a single T cell receptor beta chain. The data were taken from a study of T cell responses to AZD1222 COVID-19 vaccine. Sequencing used immunoSEQ multiplex PCR; TCRdb keeps in-frame clones, though not all of them. The table has some 120,000 clones, 85% to 95% seen once; the top ten hold more than 2.5%. The CDR3 extends over 16 amino acids. Trimming took 4 bases from V and 2 from J; bases not matched to a gene: 5. CDR1 is SGHNT, CDR2 YYREEE, per germline (reference sequence). This TCR derives from an adult in good health. The chain joins TRBV5-4 to TRBJ2-6, with 8 bases matching TRBD1. The starting material was peripheral blood, obtained on day 0 of AZD1222 vaccination. CDR3 coding DNA: TGTGCCAGCAGCAAAACACAGGGGGCTGGGGCCAACGTCCTGACTTTC. Translation gives CASSKTQGAGANVLTF. The full variable domain, in which reference TRBV5-4 and TRBJ2-6 provide the parts outside the CDR3, is ETGVTQSPTHLIKTRGQQVTLRCSSQSGHNTVSWYQQALGQGPQFIFQYYREEENGRGNFPPRFSGLQFPNYSSELNVNALELDDSALYLCASSKTQGAGANVLTFGAGSRLTVL.